This T cell receptor (beta chain) was sequenced in a study of CD8 T cells in ankylosing spondylitis (dated by TCRdb to the late 2010s). Some background on the complete study: The study profiled T cell receptor beta repertoires in healthy donors and ankylosing spondylitis patients to find disease-linked TCR variants. In total, the full study cohort was made up of over a hundred healthy donors and approximately 24 ankylosing spondylitis patients. Peripheral blood was sampled, and synovial fluid was also collected from ankylosing spondylitis patients. General study outcomes and caveats: Significant enrichment of the disease-linked clones was reported in matched synovial fluid samples from ankylosing spondylitis patients. A TCR beta motif made up of several highly homologous amino acid variants appeared to be characteristic of blood from ankylosing spondylitis patients. The disease-linked clones showed a CD8+ phenotype and occurred at relatively low frequencies in peripheral blood. Some motif variants had previously been reported in the synovial fluid and blood of reactive arthritis patients, which suggests shared mechanisms of disease initiation.

Points on this clonotype: This clone's antigen is unknown. The sample holds no much larger clone one base away, and base qualities are not on file.

Sequencer: Illumina HiSeq 2500. Quantitative 5'-RACE with molecular barcodes was the method used to prepare the TCR beta libraries. Under the source paper's analysis protocol: Disease-linked TCR variants were identified with a new computational method built on a probabilistic model of VDJ rearrangement. The public reads were reanalyzed by TCRdb: fastp trimming at Q25, MiXCR alignment, in-frame beta chains only. Rows with one shared CDR3 protein collapse into an entry with the most common genes and DNA. These V and J calls originate from TCRdb's pipeline instead of the authors' own analysis. The sample has some 300,000 distinct CDR3 sequences on record, around 21% of them singletons. Together, the top ten hold under 4% of the sample. For CDR1 and CDR2, the germline V gene (reference sequence) lists SEHNR and FQNEAQ. The CDR3 measures 15 amino acids from cysteine to phenylalanine. CDR3 DNA only is kept here, 45 bases in frame from base 1. Unmatched junction bases come to 3, with V trimmed by 1 base and J by 3 bases.

The sample consisted of blood, either unsorted or a sorted T cell fraction (not recorded which). The receptor was isolated from a female donor with ankylosing spondylitis or in good health (not recorded which). The chain is encoded by TRBV7-9 joined to TRBJ1-2; 9 bases in the middle match TRBD1. The DNA sequence is as follows: TGTGCCAGCAGCTTAGGCTGGGACAGGGACTATGGCTACACCTTC. Translated, it reads CASSLGWDRDYGYTF. With the rest looked up from the reference TRBV7-9 and TRBJ1-2 genes rather than sequenced, the full variable domain is DTGVSQNPRHKITKRGQNVTFRCDPISEHNRLYWYRQTLGQGPEFLTYFQNEAQLEKSRLLSDRFSAERPKGSFSTLEIQRTEQGDSAMYLCASSLGWDRDYGYTFGSGTRLTVV.